These 20 T cell receptor beta chains were all obtained from the same sample, sequenced in a study of blood T cell repertoires in COVID-19. Generated by immunoSEQ multiplex PCR, the TCRdb table keeps only in-frame clones and is missing some. The data contain over 85,000 clones, roughly 90% of them singletons. Sequences were obtained from peripheral blood. The receptors derive from a human donor with active COVID-19. The donor label of this sample is uncertain.

V gene TRBV5-1 combines with J gene TRBJ2-1; D may be TRBD1 (6 bases). The CDR3 loop spans 15 amino acids. Trimming removed 0 bases at V and 3 bases at J, with 10 bases between. Germline CDR1 is SGHRS and CDR2 is YFSETQ. This CDR3 reads CASSLAAGDYNEQFF. The DNA of the CDR3 is TGCGCCAGCAGCTTGGCTGCAGGGGACTACAATGAGCAGTTCTTC.

The genes are TRBV18 and TRBJ2-5; 7 bases agree with TRBD2. J was trimmed by 4 bases and V by 3 bases; bases with no gene match: 5. The CDR3 has 14 amino acids. Per the germline V gene, CDR1 is KGHSH and CDR2 is LQKENI. The CDR3 sequence: CASSPTGEGETQYF. In DNA, the CDR3 is TGTGCCAGCTCACCGACGGGGGAGGGAGAGACCCAGTACTTC.

The rearrangement joins TRBV5-4 to TRBJ2-5; no definite D call. Looked up from germline, CDR1 is SGHNT and CDR2 is YYREEE (reference sequence). Trimming pared 2 bases from V and 1 base from J, leaving 15 bases between. The length of the CDR3 is 16 residues. CDR3 coding DNA: TGTGCCAGCAGCTTTACTCGTGTGGGCCTCCAAGAGACCCAGTACTTC. Its translation is CASSFTRVGLQETQYF.

The chain has TRBV7-2 and TRBJ1-6; 7 nucleotides agree with TRBD1. CDR1 is SGHTA and CDR2 is FQGNSA in the germline V gene. With 4 bases clipped from V and 2 bases from J, the junction kept 5 bases outside the gene matches. The CDR3 spans 16 residues. DNA for the CDR3: TGTGCCAGCAGCTCCCAGGGGGTAACCTATAATTCACCCCTCCACTTT. This translates into CASSSQGVTYNSPLHF.

The gene calls are TRBV28 and TRBJ2-7; 7 bases match TRBD1. Germline assignment: CDR1 MDHEN and CDR2 SYDVKM. This CDR3 comprises 12 residues. The junction had 13 bases not matched to a gene; V was cut back by 7 bases and J by 13 bases. DNA for the CDR3: TGTGCCAGCACCTACGGACAGGATAATCCTTACTTC. It translates to CASTYGQDNPYF.

This clone was observed once. The rearrangement uses TRBV15 and TRBJ1-2; TRBD1 matches at 7 bases. V shed 5 bases and J 3 bases; nucleotides not matched to a gene: 6. This CDR3 is 14 amino acids long. Germline V lookup: CDR1 LNHNV, CDR2 YYDKDF (reference sequence). The CDR3: CATSRDRGYYGYTF. CDR3 sequence (DNA): TGTGCCACCAGCCGGGACAGAGGATACTATGGCTACACCTTC. Combining the CDR3 with reference TRBV15 and TRBJ1-2 gives the whole variable domain DAMVIQNPRYQVTQFGKPVTLSCSQTLNHNVMYWYQQKSSQAPKLLFHYYDKDFNNEADTPDNFQSRRPNTSFCFLDIRSPGLGDTAMYLCATSRDRGYYGYTFGSGTRLTVV.

This chain connects TRBV18 to TRBJ2-2, with TRBD1 identical over 7 bases. This CDR3 spans 16 amino acids. Trimming at V came to 0 bases and at J to 0 bases, leaving 1 base not matched to a gene. Germline lookup yields CDR1 KGHSH and CDR2 LQKENI. The CDR3 region is CASSPPTGTNTGELFF. The CDR3 bases are TGTGCCAGCTCACCACCGACAGGGACGAACACCGGGGAGCTGTTTTTT.

The chain couples TRBV7-2 to TRBJ2-1; possibly TRBD2 for D (5 bases). This CDR3 region has 13 residues. Germline V gene sequence: CDR1 SGHTA, CDR2 FQGNSA. Between the trimmed V and J ends, which lost 5 bases and 8 bases, there was a span of 13 bases. The DNA of the CDR3 is TGTGCCAGCAGCACCTTACTAGTTGATGAGCAGTTCTTC. This translates into CASSTLLVDEQFF.

This clone was seen once. This CDR3 is CATSRDEGDNEQYF. Written as DNA, the CDR3 is TGTGCCACCAGCAGAGATGAGGGGGATAACGAGCAGTACTTC. The chain has TRBV15 and TRBJ2-7, with a weak D call TRBD1 (6 bases). CDR1 and CDR2 from the germline V gene are LNHNV and YYDKDF (reference sequence). This CDR3 region has 14 residues. Between the trimmed V and J ends, which lost 0 bases and 5 bases, there was a span of 11 bases. Complete variable domain (other parts from reference TRBV15 and TRBJ2-7): DAMVIQNPRYQVTQFGKPVTLSCSQTLNHNVMYWYQQKSSQAPKLLFHYYDKDFNNEADTPDNFQSRRPNTSFCFLDIRSPGLGDTAMYLCATSRDEGDNEQYFGPGTRLTVT.

This chain links TRBV18 with TRBJ1-2; D remains ambiguous. The germline V and J ends were trimmed by 1 base and 10 bases, with 10 bases remaining between them. CDR3 length equals 12 residues. From germline, CDR1 is KGHSH and CDR2 LQKENI. The CDR3 is CASSPRPDYYTF. In DNA, the CDR3 is TGTGCCAGCTCACCACGCCCGGACTACTACACCTTC.

With respect to this clone: At one end the junction does not follow the germline gene, possibly because of a read error. This chain uses TRBV6-5 with TRBJ1-4; TRBD1 is a possible D gene (6 bases). Germline assignment: CDR1 MNHEY and CDR2 SVGAGI. The length of the CDR3 is 15 residues. The CDR3 spells CASRYYTGTNEKLFF. The DNA for the CDR3 is TGTGCCAGCAGATACTATACAGGGACTAATGAAAAACTGTTTTTT.

CDR3 nucleotides: TGTGCCAGCAGTTCCCGGTCGCCTCGTGGCTACACCTTC. Translation: CASSSRSPRGYTF. This chain connects TRBV6-2 or TRBV6-3 to TRBJ1-2; unclear D gene. The germline V gene has CDR1 MNHEY and CDR2 SVGEGT. The V end was cut by 4 bases, the J end by 7 bases, with 13 bases between. This CDR3 has 13 amino acids.

The gene calls are TRBV7-3 and TRBJ2-1, with TRBD1 matching 10 bases. Trimming took 5 bases from V and 4 from J; bases not matched to a gene: 5. In germline, CDR1 is SGHTA, CDR2 FQGTGA. This CDR3 has 15 amino acids. Written as DNA, the CDR3 is TGTGCCAGCAGCCAGACAGGGGGCACGTACAATGAGCAGTTCTTC. It codes for CASSQTGGTYNEQFF.

The chain joins TRBV9 to TRBJ2-7; TRBD1 matches at 11 bases. The junction had 8 bases not matched to a gene; V was cut back by 4 bases and J by 5 bases. CDR1 is SGDLS and CDR2 is YYNGEE in the germline V gene. The CDR3 totals 15 residues. This CDR3 is CASSPPGQGGNEQYF. CDR3 nucleotide sequence: TGTGCCAGCAGCCCCCCGGGACAGGGGGGCAACGAGCAGTACTTC.

The gene calls are TRBV19 and TRBJ2-7; 7 bases map to TRBD1. The CDR3 covers 15 residues. Germline values: CDR1 LNHDA, CDR2 SQIVND (reference sequence). Losses at the gene ends were 1 base for V and 3 bases for J; bases not matched to a gene: 6. In DNA, the CDR3 is TGTGCCAGTAGTATAGCCGGGACAGATTTCTACGAGCAGTACTTC. Its translation: CASSIAGTDFYEQYF.

This chain uses TRBV18 with TRBJ2-1; perhaps TRBD2 as D (6 bases). Germline CDR1 KGHSH, CDR2 LQKENI. The length of the CDR3 is 15 residues. The V end was cut by 2 bases, the J end by 3 bases, with 11 bases between. CDR3 protein: CASSPVAGFYNEQFF. CDR3 DNA sequence: TGTGCCAGCTCACCAGTTGCGGGGTTCTACAATGAGCAGTTCTTC.

This chain links TRBV2 with TRBJ2-1; maybe TRBD2 (5 bases). Between the trimmed V and J ends, which lost 3 bases and 5 bases, there was a span of 11 bases. The CDR3 is 14 amino acids. Germline V gene data show CDR1 as SNHLY and CDR2 as FYNNEI. The CDR3 region is CASSDGWRDNEQFF. CDR3 nucleotides: TGTGCCAGCAGTGACGGGTGGCGGGACAATGAGCAGTTCTTC. Supplemented by reference TRBV2 and TRBJ2-1, the full variable domain reads EPEVTQTPSHQVTQMGQEVILRCVPISNHLYFYWYRQILGQKVEFLVSFYNNEISEKSEIFDDQFSVERPDGSNFTLKIRSTKLEDSAMYFCASSDGWRDNEQFFGPGTRLTVL.

This sequence joins TRBV19 and TRBJ2-3, with 10 bases identical to TRBD1. The CDR3 extends over 14 amino acids. Trimming removed 7 bases from V and 9 bases from J; junction bases left unmatched: 10. Germline CDR1 reads LNHDA; CDR2 reads SQIVND (reference sequence). The CDR3 here is CASKPGQGSQTQYF. CDR3 coding DNA: TGTGCCAGTAAACCGGGACAGGGGTCCCAGACGCAGTATTTT.

The CDR3, as DNA: TGTGCCAGCAGTCGTTTAACTTCCAATACGAGACAGTACTTC. This encodes CASSRLTSNTRQYF. The genes are TRBV5-6 and TRBJ2-7, with unresolved D. V was pared by 5 bases and J by 10 bases, with 22 bases between. The CDR3 loop spans 14 amino acids. CDR1 SGHDT and CDR2 YYEEEE come from the germline V gene.

This clone was seen a single time. The chain couples TRBV7-9 to TRBJ2-3; 14 positions match TRBD2. This CDR3 has 19 amino acids. Germline V gene data show CDR1 as SEHNR and CDR2 as FQNEAQ (reference sequence). The trim removed 5 bases at V and 2 bases at J, leaving 12 bases unmatched. CDR3 sequence: CASSPGTSGGLGYTDTQYF. DNA for the CDR3: TGTGCCAGCAGCCCCGGGACTAGCGGGGGCCTCGGATACACAGATACGCAGTATTTT.